This entry concerns a single T cell receptor (beta chain). Its specificity is unknown. This sample was taken from a study of immune evolution from preneoplasia to lung adenocarcinoma. Resections took place in Japan or China from about 2013 to 2018. H&E slides confirmed each diagnosis, reviewed by two pathologists independently. Macro-dissection enriched premalignant or tumor cells before nucleic acid extraction. Repertoires were generated with immunoSEQ multiplex PCR, while TCRdb's copy carries only in-frame clones and drops some. This sample has 4,000 to 5,000 clones, with 76% found just once. Findings and limits, study-wide: Normal lung had the highest top T cell clone frequencies.

Material: FFPE minimally invasive lung adenocarcinoma tissue. This receptor was taken from a person in their 70s with lung adenocarcinoma.

The CDR3, as DNA: TGTGCCAGCAGTTACGGGACAGGGTTTAACGAGCAGTACTTC. It specifies CASSYGTGFNEQYF. The V gene is TRBV27, the J gene TRBJ2-7, with TRBD1 matching 9 bases. Germline lookup yields CDR1 MNHEY and CDR2 SMNVEV (reference sequence). V trimming: 4 bases; J trimming: 5 bases; junction bases outside the gene matches: 6. The CDR3 has 14 amino acids.